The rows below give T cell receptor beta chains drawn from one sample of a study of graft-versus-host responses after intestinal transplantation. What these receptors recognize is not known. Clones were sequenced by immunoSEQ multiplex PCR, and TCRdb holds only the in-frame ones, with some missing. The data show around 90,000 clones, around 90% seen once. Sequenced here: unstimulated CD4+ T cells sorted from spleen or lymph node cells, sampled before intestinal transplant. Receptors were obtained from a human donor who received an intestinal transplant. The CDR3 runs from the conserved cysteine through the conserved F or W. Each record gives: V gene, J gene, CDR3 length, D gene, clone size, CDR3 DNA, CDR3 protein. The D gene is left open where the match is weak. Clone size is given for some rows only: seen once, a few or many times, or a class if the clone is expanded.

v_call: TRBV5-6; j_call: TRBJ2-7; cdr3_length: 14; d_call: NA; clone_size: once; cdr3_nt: TGTGCCAGCAGCTACCAGGGAGCTGGCTACGAGCAGTACTTC; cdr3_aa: CASSYQGAGYEQYF
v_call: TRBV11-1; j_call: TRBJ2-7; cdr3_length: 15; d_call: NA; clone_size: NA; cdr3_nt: TGTGCCAGCAGCGCCAGGACCCTGCTCAACCACGAGCAGTACTTC; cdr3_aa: CASSARTLLNHEQYF
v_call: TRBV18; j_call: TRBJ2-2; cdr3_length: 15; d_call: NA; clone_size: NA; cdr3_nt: TGTGCCAGCTCACGAGAGACAGAGAATACCGGGGAGCTGTTTTTT; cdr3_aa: CASSRETENTGELFF
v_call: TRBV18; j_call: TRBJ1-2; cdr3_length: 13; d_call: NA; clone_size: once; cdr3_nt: TGTGCCAGCTCAGACAGAGAAAACTATGGCTACACCTTC; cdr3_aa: CASSDRENYGYTF
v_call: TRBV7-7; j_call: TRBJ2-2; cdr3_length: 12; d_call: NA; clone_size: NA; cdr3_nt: TGTGGTGGGGTTTCGAACACCGGGGAGCTGTTTTTT; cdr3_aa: CGGVSNTGELFF
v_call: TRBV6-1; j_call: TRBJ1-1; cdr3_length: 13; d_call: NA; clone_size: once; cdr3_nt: TGTGCCAGCAGTTGGGGGGAGAACACTGAAGCTTTCTTT; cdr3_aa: CASSWGENTEAFF
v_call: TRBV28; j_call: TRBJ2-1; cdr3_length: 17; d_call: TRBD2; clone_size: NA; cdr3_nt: TGTGCCAGCAGTTCCACCTCCGGACTAGCGGGAGCGAATGAGCAGTTCTTC; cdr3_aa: CASSSTSGLAGANEQFF
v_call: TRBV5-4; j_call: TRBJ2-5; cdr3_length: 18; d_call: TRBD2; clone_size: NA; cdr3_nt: TGTGCCAGCAGCTTGAACTTGGGACTAGCGGGAGGAGGAGAGACCCAGTACTTC; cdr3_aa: CASSLNLGLAGGGETQYF
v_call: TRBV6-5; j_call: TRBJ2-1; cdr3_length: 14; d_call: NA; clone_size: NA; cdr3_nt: TGTGCCAGCAGTAGGGGGGACCTCCAGGGGCTATTTTTCTTC; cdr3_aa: CASSRGDLQGLFFF
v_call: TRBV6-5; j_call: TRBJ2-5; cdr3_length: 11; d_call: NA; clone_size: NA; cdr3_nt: TGTGCCAGCAGCGCCCCAAAGGGGGAGTACTTC; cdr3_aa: CASSAPKGEYF
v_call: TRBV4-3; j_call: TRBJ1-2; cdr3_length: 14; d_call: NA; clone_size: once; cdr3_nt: TGCGCCAGCAGCCAATACATCGCTAACTATGGCTACACCTTC; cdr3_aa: CASSQYIANYGYTF
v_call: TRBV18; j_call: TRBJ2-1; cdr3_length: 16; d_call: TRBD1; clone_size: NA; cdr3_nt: TGTGCCAGCTCACCACCTGGACAGGGGAGGTTCAATGAGCAGTTCTTC; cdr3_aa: CASSPPGQGRFNEQFF
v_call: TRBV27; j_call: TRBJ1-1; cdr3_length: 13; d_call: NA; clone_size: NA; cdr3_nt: TGTGCCAGCAGTGTGACCGGGAGCACTGAAGCTTTCTTT; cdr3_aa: CASSVTGSTEAFF
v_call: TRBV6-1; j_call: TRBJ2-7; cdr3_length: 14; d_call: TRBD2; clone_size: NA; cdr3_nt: TGTGCCAGCAGCCTTAGCGGGAGAGTCAACGAGCAGTACTTC; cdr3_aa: CASSLSGRVNEQYF
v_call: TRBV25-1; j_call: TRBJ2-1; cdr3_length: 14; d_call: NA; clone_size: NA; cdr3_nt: TGTGCCAGCAGTGCTCCCCCCGTAGGGCGGGAGCAGTTCTTC; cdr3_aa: CASSAPPVGREQFF
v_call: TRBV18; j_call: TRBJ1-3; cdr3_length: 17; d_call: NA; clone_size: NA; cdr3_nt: TGTGCCAGCTCACCAATCATGGGGCCTACTAGAGGAAACACCATATATTTT; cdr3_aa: CASSPIMGPTRGNTIYF
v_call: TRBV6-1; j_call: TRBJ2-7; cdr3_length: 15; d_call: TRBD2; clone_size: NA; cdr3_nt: TGTGCCAGCAGGGGTCACGGACTAGCGGCCTACGAGCAGTACTTC; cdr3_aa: CASRGHGLAAYEQYF
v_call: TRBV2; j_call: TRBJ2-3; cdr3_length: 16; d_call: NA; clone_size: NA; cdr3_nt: TGTGCCAGCAGTACCAGGACTGGCACTAGCACAGATACGCAGTATTTT; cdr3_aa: CASSTRTGTSTDTQYF
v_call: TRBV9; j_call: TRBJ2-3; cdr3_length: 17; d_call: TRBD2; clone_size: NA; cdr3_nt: TGTGCCAGCAGCGTAGTCGGAGCGGGAGGTCGCACAGATACGCAGTATTTT; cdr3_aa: CASSVVGAGGRTDTQYF
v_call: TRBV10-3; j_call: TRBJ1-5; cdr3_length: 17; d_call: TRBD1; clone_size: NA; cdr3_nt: TGTGCCATCAGTGAGTCGCGGCAGGGGGTTTGGGATCAGCCCCAGCATTTT; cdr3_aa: CAISESRQGVWDQPQHF
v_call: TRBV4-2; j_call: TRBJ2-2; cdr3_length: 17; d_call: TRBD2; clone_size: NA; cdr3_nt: TGTGCCAGCAGCCTCGTGGGGACTAGCGCCTACACCGGGGAGCTGTTTTTT; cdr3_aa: CASSLVGTSAYTGELFF
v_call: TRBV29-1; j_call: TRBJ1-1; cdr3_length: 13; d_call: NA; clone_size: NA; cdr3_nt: TGCAGCGTTGTTAAGGAGTCCAACACTGAAGCTTTCTTT; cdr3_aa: CSVVKESNTEAFF
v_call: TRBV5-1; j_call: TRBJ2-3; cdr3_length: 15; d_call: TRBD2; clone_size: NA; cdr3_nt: TGCGCCAGCAGCTTGGGCGGGAGAAGGACAGATACGCAGTATTTT; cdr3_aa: CASSLGGRRTDTQYF
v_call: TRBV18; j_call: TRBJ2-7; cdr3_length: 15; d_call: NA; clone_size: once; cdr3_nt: TGTGCCAGCTCACCACCGGCAGGGAAGACCTACGAGCAGTACTTC; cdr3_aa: CASSPPAGKTYEQYF
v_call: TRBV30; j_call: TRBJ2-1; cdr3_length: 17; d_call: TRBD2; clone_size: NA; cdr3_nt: TGTGCCTGGAGTGAGGGTGTGGGGAGGGGCCCAAACAATGAGCAGTTCTTC; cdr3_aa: CAWSEGVGRGPNNEQFF
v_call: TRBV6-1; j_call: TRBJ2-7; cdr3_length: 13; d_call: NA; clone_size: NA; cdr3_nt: TGTGCCAGCAGTGAATTGCGGAGGGAGCGGCAGTACTTC; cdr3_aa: CASSELRRERQYF
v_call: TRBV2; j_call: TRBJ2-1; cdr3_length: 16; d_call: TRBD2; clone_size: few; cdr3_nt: TGTGCCAGCAGTGAAGTTCGTCTAGCGGTTTACAATGAGCAGTTCTTC; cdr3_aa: CASSEVRLAVYNEQFF
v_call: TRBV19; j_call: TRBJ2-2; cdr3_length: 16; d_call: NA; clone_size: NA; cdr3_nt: TGTGCCAGTAGTATAGGTGCAGGGGTTGGTACCGGGGAGCTGTTTTTT; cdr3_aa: CASSIGAGVGTGELFF